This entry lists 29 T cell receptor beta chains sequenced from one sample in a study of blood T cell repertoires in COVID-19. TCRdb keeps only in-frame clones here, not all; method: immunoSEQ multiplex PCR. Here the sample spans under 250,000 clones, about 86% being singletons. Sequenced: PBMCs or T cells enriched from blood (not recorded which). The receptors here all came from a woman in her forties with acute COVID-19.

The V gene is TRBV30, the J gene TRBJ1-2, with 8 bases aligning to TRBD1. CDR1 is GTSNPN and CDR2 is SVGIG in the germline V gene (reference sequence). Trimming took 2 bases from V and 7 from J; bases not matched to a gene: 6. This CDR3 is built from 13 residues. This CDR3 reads CAWSLDRAGGYTF. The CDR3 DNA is TGTGCCTGGAGTTTGGACAGGGCGGGTGGCTACACCTTC.

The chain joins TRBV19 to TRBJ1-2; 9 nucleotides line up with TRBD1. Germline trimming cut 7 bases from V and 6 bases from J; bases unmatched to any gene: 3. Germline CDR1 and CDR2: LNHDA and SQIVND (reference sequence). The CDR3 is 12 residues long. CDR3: CASTGQGNGYTF. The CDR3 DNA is TGTGCCAGTACCGGACAGGGGAATGGCTACACCTTC.

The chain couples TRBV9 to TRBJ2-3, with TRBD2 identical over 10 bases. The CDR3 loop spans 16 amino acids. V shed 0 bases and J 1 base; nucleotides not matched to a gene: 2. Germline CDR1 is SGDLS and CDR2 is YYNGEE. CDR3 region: CASSVGLAGGTDTQYF. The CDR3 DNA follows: TGTGCCAGCAGCGTAGGTCTAGCGGGAGGCACAGATACGCAGTATTTT.

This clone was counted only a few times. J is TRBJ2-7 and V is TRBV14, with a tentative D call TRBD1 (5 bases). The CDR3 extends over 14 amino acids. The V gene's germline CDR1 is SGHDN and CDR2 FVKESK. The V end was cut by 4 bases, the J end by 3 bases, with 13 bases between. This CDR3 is CASSPGKGLYEQYF. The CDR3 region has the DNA TGTGCCAGCAGCCCTGGGAAGGGGCTCTACGAGCAGTACTTC.

This chain's CDR3 is CASSEGQGPHEAFF. Written as DNA, the CDR3 is TGCGCCAGCAGCGAGGGACAGGGCCCACATGAAGCTTTCTTT. The rearrangement uses TRBV5-1 and TRBJ1-1; 9 bases align to TRBD1. The CDR3 length is 14 residues. CDR1 is SGHRS, CDR2 YFSETQ, per germline. The junction had 8 bases not matched to a gene; V was cut back by 4 bases and J by 7 bases.

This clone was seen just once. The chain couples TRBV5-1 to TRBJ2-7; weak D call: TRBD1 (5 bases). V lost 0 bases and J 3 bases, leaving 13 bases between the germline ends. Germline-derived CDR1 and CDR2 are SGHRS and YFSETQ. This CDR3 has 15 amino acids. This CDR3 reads CASSLGGRARYEQYF. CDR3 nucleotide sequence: TGCGCCAGCAGCTTGGGAGGCAGGGCCCGCTACGAGCAGTACTTC.

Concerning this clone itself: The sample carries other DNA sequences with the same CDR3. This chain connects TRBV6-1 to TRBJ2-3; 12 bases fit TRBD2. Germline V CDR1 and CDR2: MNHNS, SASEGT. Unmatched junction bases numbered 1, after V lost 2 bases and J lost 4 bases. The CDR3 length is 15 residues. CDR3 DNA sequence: TGTGCCAGCAGTGAACTAGCGGGAGGGCCAGATACGCAGTATTTT. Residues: CASSELAGGPDTQYF.

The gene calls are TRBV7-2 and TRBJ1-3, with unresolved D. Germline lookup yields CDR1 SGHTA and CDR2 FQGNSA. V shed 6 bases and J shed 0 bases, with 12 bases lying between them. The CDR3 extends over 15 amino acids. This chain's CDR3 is CASSLQPLSGNTIYF. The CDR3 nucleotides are TGTGCCAGCAGTCTACAGCCACTCTCTGGAAACACCATATATTTT.

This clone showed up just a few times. The DNA of the CDR3 is TGCGCCAGCAGCCAAGATGCGGCCCTTTCACCCCTCCACTTT. It codes for CASSQDAALSPLHF. The gene calls are TRBV4-3 and TRBJ1-6, with D unresolved. CDR3 length: 14 amino acids. Trimming pared 0 bases from V and 9 bases from J, leaving 9 bases between. Germline lookup yields CDR1 LGHNA and CDR2 YSLEER.

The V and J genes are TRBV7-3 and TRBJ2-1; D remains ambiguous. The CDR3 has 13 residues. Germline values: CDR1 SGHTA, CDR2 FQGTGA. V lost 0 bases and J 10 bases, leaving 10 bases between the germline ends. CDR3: CASSLTFPGEQFF. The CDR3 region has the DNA TGTGCCAGCAGCTTAACGTTTCCCGGGGAGCAGTTCTTC.

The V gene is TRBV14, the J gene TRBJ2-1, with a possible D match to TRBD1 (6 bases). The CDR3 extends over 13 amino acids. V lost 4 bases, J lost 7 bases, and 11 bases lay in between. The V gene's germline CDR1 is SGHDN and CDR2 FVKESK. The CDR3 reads CASSLRGGNEQFF. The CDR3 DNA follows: TGTGCCAGCAGCCTCAGGGGCGGGAATGAGCAGTTCTTC.

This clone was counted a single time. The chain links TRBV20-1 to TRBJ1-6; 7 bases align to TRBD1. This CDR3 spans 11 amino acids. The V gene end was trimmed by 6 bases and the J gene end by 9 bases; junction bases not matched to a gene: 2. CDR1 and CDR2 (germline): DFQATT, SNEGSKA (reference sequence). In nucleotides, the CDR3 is TGCAGTGCGACAGGGAGTTCACCCCTCCACTTT. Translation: CSATGSSPLHF.

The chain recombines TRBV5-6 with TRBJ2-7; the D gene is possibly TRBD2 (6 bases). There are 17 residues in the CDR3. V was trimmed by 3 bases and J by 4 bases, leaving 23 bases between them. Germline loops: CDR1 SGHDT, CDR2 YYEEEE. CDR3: CASSSGLPQGRGYEQYF. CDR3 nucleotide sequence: TGTGCCAGCAGCTCCGGATTACCTCAGGGCCGGGGGTACGAGCAGTACTTC.

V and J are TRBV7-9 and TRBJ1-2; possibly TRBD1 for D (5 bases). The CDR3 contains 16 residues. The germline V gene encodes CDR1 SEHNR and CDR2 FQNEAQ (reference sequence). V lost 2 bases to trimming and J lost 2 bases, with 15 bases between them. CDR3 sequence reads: CASSLQGAFENYGYTF. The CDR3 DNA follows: TGTGCCAGCAGCTTACAAGGGGCGTTTGAAAACTATGGCTACACCTTC.

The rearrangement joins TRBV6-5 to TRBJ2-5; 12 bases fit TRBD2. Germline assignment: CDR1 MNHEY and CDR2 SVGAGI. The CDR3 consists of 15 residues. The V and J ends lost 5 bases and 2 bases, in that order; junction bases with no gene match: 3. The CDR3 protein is CASSTTSGRQETQYF. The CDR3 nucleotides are TGTGCCAGCAGTACCACTAGCGGGAGGCAAGAGACCCAGTACTTC.

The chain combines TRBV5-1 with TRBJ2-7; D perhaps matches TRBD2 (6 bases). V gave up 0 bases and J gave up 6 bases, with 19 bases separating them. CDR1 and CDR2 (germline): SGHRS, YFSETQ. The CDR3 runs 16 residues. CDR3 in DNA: TGCGCCAGCAGCTTGGGGGGAGGACGGGATAGGCCCGAGCAGTACTTC. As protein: CASSLGGGRDRPEQYF.

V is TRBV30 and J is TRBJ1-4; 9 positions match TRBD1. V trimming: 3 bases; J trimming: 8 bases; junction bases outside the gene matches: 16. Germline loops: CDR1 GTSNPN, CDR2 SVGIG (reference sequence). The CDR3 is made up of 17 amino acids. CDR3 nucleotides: TGTGCCTGGAGGGGACAGGGAAAGTCCGGTAGACAAGAAAAACTGTTTTTT. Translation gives CAWRGQGKSGRQEKLFF.

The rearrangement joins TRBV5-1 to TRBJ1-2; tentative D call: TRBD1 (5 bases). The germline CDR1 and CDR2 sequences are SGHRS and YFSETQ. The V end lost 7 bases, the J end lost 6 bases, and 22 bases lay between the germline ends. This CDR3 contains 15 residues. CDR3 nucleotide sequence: TGCGCCAGCCACATGGAGGGGTATCGGGTGGATGGCTACACCTTC. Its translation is CASHMEGYRVDGYTF.

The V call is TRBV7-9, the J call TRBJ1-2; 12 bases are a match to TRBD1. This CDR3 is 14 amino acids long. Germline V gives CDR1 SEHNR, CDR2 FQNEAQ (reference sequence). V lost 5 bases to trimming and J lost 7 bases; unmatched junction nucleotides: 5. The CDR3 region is CASSVRDRGLGYTF. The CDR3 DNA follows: TGTGCCAGCAGCGTCCGGGACAGGGGGCTTGGCTACACCTTC.

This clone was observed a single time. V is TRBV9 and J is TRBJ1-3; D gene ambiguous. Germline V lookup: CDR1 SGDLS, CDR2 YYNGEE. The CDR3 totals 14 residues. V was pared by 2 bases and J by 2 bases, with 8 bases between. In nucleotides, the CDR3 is TGTGCCAGCAGCGTTGAGGGTCCTGGAAACACCATATATTTT. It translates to CASSVEGPGNTIYF.

The CDR3 nucleotides read TGTGCCACCTTCCACTTTGACAGCAGGCGTGAAAAACTGTTTTTT. It translates to CATFHFDSRREKLFF. The rearrangement joins TRBV24-1 to TRBJ1-4; D perhaps matches TRBD1 (5 bases). The V end was cut by 9 bases, the J end by 7 bases, with 20 bases between. The CDR3 spans 15 residues. Germline V gene lookup returns CDR1 KGHDR and CDR2 SFDVKD.

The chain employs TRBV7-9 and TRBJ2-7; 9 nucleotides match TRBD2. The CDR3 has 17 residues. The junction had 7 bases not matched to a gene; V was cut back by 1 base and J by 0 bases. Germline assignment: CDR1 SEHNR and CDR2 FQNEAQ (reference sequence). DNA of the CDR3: TGTGCCAGCAGCTTAGATTGGACTAGCGAGAGCTCCTACGAGCAGTACTTC. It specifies CASSLDWTSESSYEQYF.

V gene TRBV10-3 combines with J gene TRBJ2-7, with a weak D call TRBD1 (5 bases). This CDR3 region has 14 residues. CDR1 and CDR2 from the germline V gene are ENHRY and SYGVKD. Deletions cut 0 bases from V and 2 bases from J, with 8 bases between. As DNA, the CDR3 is TGTGCCATCAGTGAGTCAGGGGCCGCCTACGAGCAGTACTTC. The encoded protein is CAISESGAAYEQYF.

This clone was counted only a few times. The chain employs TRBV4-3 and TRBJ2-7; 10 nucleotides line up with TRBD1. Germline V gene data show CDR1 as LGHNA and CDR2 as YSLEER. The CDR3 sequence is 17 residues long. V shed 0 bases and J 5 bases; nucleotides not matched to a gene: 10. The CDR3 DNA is TGCGCCAGCAGCCAAGATAGGCTCCGGGACAGGGGAAACGAGCAGTACTTC. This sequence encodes CASSQDRLRDRGNEQYF.

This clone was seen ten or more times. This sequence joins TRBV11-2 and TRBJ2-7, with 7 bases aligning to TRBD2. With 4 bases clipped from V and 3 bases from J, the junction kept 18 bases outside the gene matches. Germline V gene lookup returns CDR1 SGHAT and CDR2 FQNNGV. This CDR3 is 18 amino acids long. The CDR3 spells CASSSTDPRGDGYYEQYF. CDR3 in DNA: TGTGCCAGCAGCTCGACGGATCCCCGGGGGGACGGTTACTACGAGCAGTACTTC.

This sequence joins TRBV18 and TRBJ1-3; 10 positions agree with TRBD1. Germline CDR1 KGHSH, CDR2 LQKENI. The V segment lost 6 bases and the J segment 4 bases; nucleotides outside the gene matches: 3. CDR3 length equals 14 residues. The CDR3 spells CASSGQGDGNTIYF. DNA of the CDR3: TGTGCCAGCTCCGGACAGGGGGACGGAAACACCATATATTTT.

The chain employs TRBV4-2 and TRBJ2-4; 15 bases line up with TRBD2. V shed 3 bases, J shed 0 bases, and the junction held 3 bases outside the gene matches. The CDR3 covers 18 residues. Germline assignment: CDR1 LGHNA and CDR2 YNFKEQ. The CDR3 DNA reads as TGTGCCAGCAGCCAGGGACTAGCGGGGGGCCTAGCCAAAAACATTCAGTACTTC. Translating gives CASSQGLAGGLAKNIQYF.

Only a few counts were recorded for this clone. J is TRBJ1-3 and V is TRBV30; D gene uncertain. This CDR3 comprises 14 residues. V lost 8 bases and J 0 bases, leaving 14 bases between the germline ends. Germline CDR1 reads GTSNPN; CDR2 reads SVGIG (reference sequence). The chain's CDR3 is CAASNESSGNTIYF. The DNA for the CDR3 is TGTGCCGCCTCGAACGAGAGCTCTGGAAACACCATATATTTT.

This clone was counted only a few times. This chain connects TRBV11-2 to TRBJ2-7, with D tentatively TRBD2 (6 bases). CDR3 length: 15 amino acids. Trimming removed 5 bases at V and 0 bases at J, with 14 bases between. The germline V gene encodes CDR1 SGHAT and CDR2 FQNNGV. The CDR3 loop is CASSQDGGSSYEQYF. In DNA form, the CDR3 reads TGTGCCAGCAGCCAAGACGGGGGTAGCTCCTACGAGCAGTACTTC.